This T cell receptor (beta chain) was identified in a study of T cells after posttransplantation cyclophosphamide (TCRdb year 2016). With regard to the full study: T cell repertoire reconstitution was tracked by TRB sequencing after myeloablative bone marrow transplantation in which posttransplantation cyclophosphamide was used as GVHD prophylaxis. Antigen receptor sequencing was done on samples from 35 to 40 PTCy-treated patients and from more than 15 related bone marrow donors of those patients. Blood from every one of the 30 to 40 PTCy patients who had 1-year posttransplant specimens underwent TRB sequencing. TRB sequencing was also done on up to 3 additional blood samples from 2 to 5.2 years after transplant in 3 patients, and on pretransplant blood from several patients. TRA and TRB clonality were tightly correlated in 9 samples, so subsequent TCR analyses focused on TRB only. Public TRB sequences were queried against a database of over 3,500 sequences associated with responses to pathogens, tumor antigens, self-antigens and alloantigens.

The study at large found these results: The TRB repertoires of T cells infiltrating skin or the GI tract showed only limited overlap with the TRB repertoires found in blood. Across more than 35 patients, recipient CMV seropositivity and CMV reactivation were highly associated with TRB clonality; PTCy diversity was similar to CNI/methotrexate controls. Donor-recipient similarity was low at 1-2 months but increased during the first year, and donor CD8+ memory clones often dominated later blood repertoires.

TRB sequencing used genomic DNA with the immunoSEQ assay at survey resolution or the hsTCRB kit. The source study handled its data this way. Initial read processing used immunoSEQ software, and repertoire analyses used the LymphoSeq R package. Clonality was computed as 1 minus normalized Shannon entropy; Gini coefficient was also calculated for each TRB dataset. To infer phenotypes in unsorted samples, TRB sequences from sorted subsets of the recipient or donor were mapped onto the unsorted samples of the same recipient. Held by TCRdb, this immuneACCESS table contains in-frame sequences only and omits some clones. Under half of the omission traces to an unresolved V gene where checked; the cause of the rest is unknown. V, J and clone size derive from that table, while D and trimming were established from the DNA sequence. The sample table holds roughly 23,000 clones, of which 97% were seen once. Of the sample, approximately 0.13% is held by the ten largest clones.

Cut back by 5 bases and 7 bases, the V and J ends lie 18 bases apart. CDR1 and CDR2 are drawn from the germline V gene (reference sequence): LNHDA, SQIVND. The CDR3 covers 15 residues, taking in both the cysteine and the phenylalanine. The DNA shown is the 45-base CDR3, in frame from base 1. As to this clone: The antigen this receptor binds is unknown. No qualities accompany the bases; no much larger clone lies one base away.

To count as naive, T cells had to be viable CD3+CD4+ or CD3+CD8+ cells with a CCR7+CD45RA+CD45RO-CD95-CD27+CD28+ profile. Peripheral blood samples were provided by related bone marrow donors on the day of marrow donation. Peripheral blood and bone marrow mononuclear cells were isolated by Ficoll-Hypaque density centrifugation and were cryopreserved. CD4+ and CD8+ T cells, including naive and memory subsets, were sorted by FACS using a FACSAria II. This sequence uses TRBV19 and TRBJ2-1; the D gene is perhaps TRBD1, on 6 matching bases. This TCR came from a man aged 45 to 65 in good health, CMV-negative, and a related stem cell transplant donor. The sequencing input was naive CD4+ T cells sorted from PBMCs. CDR3 loop: CASSGRDTMRNEQFF. The DNA is as follows: TGTGCCAGTAGTGGCCGGGACACTATGCGGAATGAGCAGTTCTTC. Outside the CDR3, residues come from the reference TRBV19 and TRBJ2-1 proteins, so the full variable domain is: DGGITQSPKYLFRKEGQNVTLSCEQNLNHDAMYWYRQDPGQGLRLIYYSQIVNDFQKGDIAEGYSVSREKKESFPLTVTSAQKNPTAFYLCASSGRDTMRNEQFFGPGTRLTVL.